This is a list of T cell receptor beta chains from one sample in a study of T cells in Graves' hyperthyroidism and ophthalmopathy. TCRdb re-derived calls from the multiplex PCR reads in MiXCR, one entry per CDR3 protein. The sample lists approximately 600,000 distinct CDR3 sequences, more than 20% occurring once. Sequenced sample: blood. Every receptor here comes from a man aged 25 to 40 with Graves' ophthalmopathy. The CDR3 runs from the conserved cysteine through the conserved F or W. The order of the fields is D gene, clone size, J gene, V gene, CDR3 DNA, CDR3 protein. D genes are given only for firm matches. Size is stated for part of the rows, as once, few or many counts, or as a class when the clone is expanded.

D gene: TRBD1
clone size: many
J gene: TRBJ1-1
V gene: TRBV28
CDR3 DNA: TGTGCCAGCAGTTCGACGACAGGGGGGAACACTGAAGCTTTCTTT
CDR3 protein: CASSSTTGGNTEAFF

D gene: NA
clone size: many
J gene: TRBJ1-1
V gene: TRBV11-2
CDR3 DNA: TGTGCCAGCAGCTTAGAATATGGGGGGATGAACACTGAAGCTTTCTTT
CDR3 protein: CASSLEYGGMNTEAFF

D gene: TRBD2
clone size: NA
J gene: TRBJ2-1
V gene: TRBV3-1
CDR3 DNA: TGTGCCAGCAGCCTGCTGGGACTAGGTCATGAGCAGTTCTTC
CDR3 protein: CASSLLGLGHEQFF

D gene: NA
clone size: few
J gene: TRBJ2-5
V gene: TRBV9
CDR3 DNA: TGTGCCAGCAGCCCCTTCCAGGTAGGGGTAGAGACCCAGTACTTC
CDR3 protein: CASSPFQVGVETQYF

D gene: NA
clone size: NA
J gene: TRBJ1-3
V gene: TRBV3-1
CDR3 DNA: TGTGCCAGCAGCCCCCGGAACATCGGAAACACCATATATTTT
CDR3 protein: CASSPRNIGNTIYF

D gene: NA
clone size: many
J gene: TRBJ2-3
V gene: TRBV7-2
CDR3 DNA: TGTGCCAGCAGCTTAGTACAGGCCGCAGATACGCAGTATTTT
CDR3 protein: CASSLVQAADTQYF

D gene: NA
clone size: NA
J gene: TRBJ2-2
V gene: TRBV30
CDR3 DNA: TGTGCCTGCCCCTTTCACGGAGGAGGAACCACGGGGGAGCTGTTTTTT
CDR3 protein: CACPFHGGGTTGELFF

D gene: NA
clone size: many
J gene: TRBJ1-2
V gene: TRBV6-1
CDR3 DNA: TGTGCCAGCAGTTTGGGGCCTAACTATGGCTACACCTTC
CDR3 protein: CASSLGPNYGYTF

D gene: NA
clone size: many
J gene: TRBJ2-1
V gene: TRBV11-2
CDR3 DNA: TGTGCCAGCAGCTTTACGGAAGATGAGCAGTTCTTC
CDR3 protein: CASSFTEDEQFF

D gene: NA
clone size: many
J gene: TRBJ1-5
V gene: TRBV28
CDR3 DNA: TGTGCCAGCAACTCCGTTTCGGGGCTCGCGGGTCAGCCCCAGCATTTT
CDR3 protein: CASNSVSGLAGQPQHF

D gene: NA
clone size: many
J gene: TRBJ1-1
V gene: TRBV7-8
CDR3 DNA: TGTGCCAGCAGCTTGGTTACAGGGTCCGAAGCTTTCTTT
CDR3 protein: CASSLVTGSEAFF

D gene: TRBD2
clone size: NA
J gene: TRBJ2-2
V gene: TRBV28
CDR3 DNA: TGTGCCAGCAGACGGGACTATTCCACCGGGGAGCTGTTTTTT
CDR3 protein: CASRRDYSTGELFF

D gene: NA
clone size: few
J gene: TRBJ1-5
V gene: TRBV30
CDR3 DNA: TGTGCCTGGAACAGGGGCAATCAGCCCCAGCATTTT
CDR3 protein: CAWNRGNQPQHF

D gene: NA
clone size: NA
J gene: TRBJ1-4
V gene: TRBV5-1
CDR3 DNA: TGCGCCAGCAGCCGAGCGGGAGGTACCACTAATGAAAAACTGTTTTTT
CDR3 protein: CASSRAGGTTNEKLFF

D gene: NA
clone size: NA
J gene: TRBJ1-5
V gene: TRBV2
CDR3 DNA: TGTGCCAGGGCTTATAGCAATCAGCCCCAGCATTTT
CDR3 protein: CARAYSNQPQHF

D gene: TRBD1
clone size: many
J gene: TRBJ1-1
V gene: TRBV27
CDR3 DNA: TGTGCCAGCAGCCGACAGGGCTTGGAAGCTTTCTTT
CDR3 protein: CASSRQGLEAFF

D gene: TRBD1
clone size: NA
J gene: TRBJ2-7
V gene: TRBV27
CDR3 DNA: TGTGCCAGCAGTTTACAGAAACAGGGGATCTACGAGCAGTACTTC
CDR3 protein: CASSLQKQGIYEQYF

D gene: NA
clone size: many
J gene: TRBJ2-1
V gene: TRBV12-3/TRBV12-4
CDR3 DNA: TGTGCCAGCAGTTTGGGGGGGCTTTACAATGAGCAGTTCTTC
CDR3 protein: CASSLGGLYNEQFF

D gene: TRBD1
clone size: few
J gene: TRBJ2-7
V gene: TRBV6-2/TRBV6-3
CDR3 DNA: TGTGCCAGCAGTGGACCCGGGACAGGGTACGAGCAGTACTTC
CDR3 protein: CASSGPGTGYEQYF

D gene: TRBD2
clone size: many
J gene: TRBJ2-7
V gene: TRBV30
CDR3 DNA: TGTGCCTGGAGTGGAGCGGGGCTCGATTACGAGCAGTACTTC
CDR3 protein: CAWSGAGLDYEQYF

D gene: TRBD1
clone size: once
J gene: TRBJ1-2
V gene: TRBV6-5
CDR3 DNA: TGTGCCAGCAGTTACTCGGACAGGTCCCGGGGGAACTATGGCTACACCTTC
CDR3 protein: CASSYSDRSRGNYGYTF

D gene: TRBD1
clone size: NA
J gene: TRBJ2-1
V gene: TRBV5-1
CDR3 DNA: TGCGCCAGCAGCTTCCCGGGACAGTACAATGAGCAGTTCTTC
CDR3 protein: CASSFPGQYNEQFF

D gene: NA
clone size: NA
J gene: TRBJ2-1
V gene: TRBV19
CDR3 DNA: TGTGCCAGCCCTGAAAGAAGGAATGAGCAGTTCTTC
CDR3 protein: CASPERRNEQFF